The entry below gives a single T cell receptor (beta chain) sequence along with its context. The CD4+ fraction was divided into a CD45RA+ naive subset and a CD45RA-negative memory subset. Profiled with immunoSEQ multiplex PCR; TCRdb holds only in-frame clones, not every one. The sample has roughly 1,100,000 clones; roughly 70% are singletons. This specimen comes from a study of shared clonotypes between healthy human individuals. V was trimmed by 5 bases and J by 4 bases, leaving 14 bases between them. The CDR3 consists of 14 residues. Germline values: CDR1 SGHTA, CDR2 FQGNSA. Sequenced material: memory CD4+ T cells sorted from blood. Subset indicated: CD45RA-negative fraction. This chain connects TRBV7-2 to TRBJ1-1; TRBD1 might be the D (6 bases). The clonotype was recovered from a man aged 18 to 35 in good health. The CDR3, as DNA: TGTGCCAGCAGCAAGGGTTGGGGGGCCACTGAAGCTTTCTTT. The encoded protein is CASSKGWGATEAFF.